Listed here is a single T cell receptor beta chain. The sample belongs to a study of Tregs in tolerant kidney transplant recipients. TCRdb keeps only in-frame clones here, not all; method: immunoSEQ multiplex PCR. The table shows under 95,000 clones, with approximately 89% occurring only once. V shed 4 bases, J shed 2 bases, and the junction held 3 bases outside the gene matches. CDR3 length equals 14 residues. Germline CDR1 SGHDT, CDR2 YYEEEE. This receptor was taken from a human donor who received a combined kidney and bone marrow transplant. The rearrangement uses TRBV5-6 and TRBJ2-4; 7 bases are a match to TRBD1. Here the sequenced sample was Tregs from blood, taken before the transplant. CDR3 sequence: CASSHRGSKNIQYF. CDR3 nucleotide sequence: TGTGCCAGCAGCCACAGGGGATCCAAAAACATTCAGTACTTC.